Below are 29 T cell receptor beta chains sequenced from a single sample in a study of blood T cell repertoires in COVID-19. Here immunoSEQ multiplex PCR was the method, and the copy in TCRdb shows in-frame clones only, minus some. The data hold roughly 250,000 clones, with roughly 84% observed a single time. The sequencing input was peripheral blood. All receptors derive from a person aged 65 to 79 with COVID-19, enrolled during active disease.

This clone is a singleton in its sample. The chain is built from TRBV6-6 and TRBJ1-6, with TRBD1 matching over 7 bases. Trimming cost V 7 bases and J 10 bases; bases outside gene matches: 7. Germline V gene sequence: CDR1 MNHNY, CDR2 SVGAGI (reference sequence). The CDR3 is 13 amino acids. The CDR3, as DNA: TGTGCCAGCAACAGGGGTCAGTGGTCACCCCTCCACTTT. This translates into CASNRGQWSPLHF.

The V and J genes are TRBV4-1 and TRBJ2-3; TRBD2 agrees at 10 bases. Trimming at V came to 0 bases and at J to 7 bases, leaving 7 bases not matched to a gene. This CDR3 spans 16 amino acids. Germline-derived CDR1 and CDR2 are MGHRA and YSYEKL. Here the CDR3 reads CASSQEVGLAAHTQYF. The CDR3 coding sequence is TGCGCCAGCAGCCAAGAAGTCGGACTAGCGGCACATACGCAGTATTTT.

This clone was detected once. The J gene is TRBJ2-2, the V gene TRBV5-5; unclear D gene. The V end lost 2 bases, the J end lost 1 base, and 6 bases lay between the germline ends. This CDR3 contains 14 residues. CDR1 SGHKS and CDR2 YYEKEE come from the germline V gene (reference sequence). The DNA for the CDR3 is TGTGCCAGCAGCTTTTTCCAGAACACCGGGGAGCTGTTTTTT. Its translation: CASSFFQNTGELFF.

The CDR3 protein is CASSPRDRRNSPLHF. Here the CDR3 DNA reads TGCGCCAGCAGCCCCCGGGACAGGAGGAATTCACCCCTCCACTTT. J is TRBJ1-6 and V is TRBV4-1; 8 bases line up with TRBD1. This CDR3 comprises 15 residues. The junction had 6 bases not matched to a gene; V was cut back by 4 bases and J by 7 bases. Germline values: CDR1 MGHRA, CDR2 YSYEKL.

A single count supports this clone. DNA of the CDR3: TGTGCCTGGAAGCTACAGGGGGTTGGTTATGGCTACACCTTC. It yields the protein CAWKLQGVGYGYTF. The chain carries TRBV30 and TRBJ1-2; 8 bases are a match to TRBD1. The CDR3 is made up of 14 amino acids. V shed 4 bases and J 5 bases; nucleotides not matched to a gene: 9. Germline assignment: CDR1 GTSNPN and CDR2 SVGIG (reference sequence).

This clone occurred once. V and J are TRBV19 and TRBJ2-7; the D is unclear. The V and J ends lost 9 bases and 0 bases respectively, with 6 bases between them. The germline V gene has CDR1 LNHDA and CDR2 SQIVND (reference sequence). The CDR3 is 11 amino acids. CDR3: CASAGSYEQYF. Written as DNA, the CDR3 is TGTGCCAGCGCCGGCTCCTACGAGCAGTACTTC.

The chain couples TRBV7-9 to TRBJ1-1, with 8 nucleotides matching TRBD1. The germline V gene encodes CDR1 SEHNR and CDR2 FQNEAQ (reference sequence). The V and J ends lost 2 bases and 1 base, in that order; junction bases with no gene match: 3. The CDR3 loop spans 15 amino acids. The CDR3 reads CASSLRTGSNTEAFF. The CDR3 nucleotides read TGTGCCAGCAGCTTAAGGACAGGGTCGAACACTGAAGCTTTCTTT. Complete variable domain (other parts from reference TRBV7-9 and TRBJ1-1): DTGVSQNPRHKITKRGQNVTFRCDPISEHNRLYWYRQTLGQGPEFLTYFQNEAQLEKSRLLSDRFSAERPKGSFSTLEIQRTEQGDSAMYLCASSLRTGSNTEAFFGQGTRLTVV.

CDR3 DNA: TGTGCCAGCAGCCAAGAAAGGGGATGGTATGGCTACACCTTC. Amino acid sequence: CASSQERGWYGYTF. This chain links TRBV14 with TRBJ1-2; perhaps TRBD1 as D (5 bases). Between the trimmed V and J ends, which lost 0 bases and 5 bases, there was a span of 10 bases. In germline, CDR1 is SGHDN, CDR2 FVKESK. This CDR3 is 14 amino acids long. The full variable domain, with the rest looked up from reference TRBV14 and TRBJ1-2, is EAGVTQFPSHSVIEKGQTVTLRCDPISGHDNLYWYRRVMGKEIKFLLHFVKESKQDESGMPNNRFLAERTGGTYSTLKVQPAELEDSGVYFCASSQERGWYGYTFGSGTRLTVV.

This chain connects TRBV29-1 to TRBJ2-7; tentatively, D is TRBD1 (6 bases). The CDR3 spans 15 residues. The ends were cut back, 2 bases at V and 4 bases at J, with 18 bases in the middle. CDR1 and CDR2 from the germline V gene are SQVTM and ANQGSEA. The CDR3 protein is CSVEWQGSLSYEQYF. The DNA for the CDR3 is TGCAGCGTTGAATGGCAGGGGTCATTATCGTACGAGCAGTACTTC.

V usage is TRBV7-2 and J usage is TRBJ1-3, with a weak D call TRBD1 (5 bases). Germline V CDR1 and CDR2: SGHTA, FQGNSA. The CDR3 covers 16 residues. Trimming took off 4 bases at V and 4 bases at J, with 17 bases between the two ends. The CDR3 is CASSWAGGPGGNTIYF. The CDR3 coding sequence is TGTGCCAGCAGCTGGGCGGGGGGACCAGGAGGAAACACCATATATTTT.

This chain links TRBV29-1 with TRBJ2-2; 15 bases line up with TRBD2. Looked up from germline, CDR1 is SQVTM and CDR2 is ANQGSEA. This CDR3 region has 15 residues. Trimming cost V 7 bases and J 6 bases; bases outside gene matches: 6. CDR3 DNA sequence: TGCAGCGCTAGGACTAGCGGGAGGGCCGCCGGGGAGCTGTTTTTT. Translation gives CSARTSGRAAGELFF.

The chain uses TRBV7-3 and TRBJ2-6; no clear D. The CDR3 spans 17 residues. CDR1 SGHTA and CDR2 FQGTGA come from the germline V gene. V lost 5 bases and J lost 0, with 14 bases in between. The CDR3 sequence is CASSPKARISGANVLTF. As DNA, the CDR3 is TGTGCCAGCAGCCCTAAGGCCAGGATCTCTGGGGCCAACGTCCTGACTTTC.

The gene calls are TRBV10-2 and TRBJ1-2; D gene uncertain. The CDR3 has 15 residues. The germline V and J ends were trimmed by 2 bases and 5 bases, with 15 bases remaining between them. The V gene's germline CDR1 is WSHSY and CDR2 SAAADI. The CDR3 nucleotides are TGCGCCAGCAGTGAGCACCGCGGATCCCCTTATGGCTACACCTTC. Residues: CASSEHRGSPYGYTF.

The rearrangement joins TRBV24-1 to TRBJ2-6; 7 nucleotides align to TRBD2. The CDR3 totals 18 residues. Per germline, CDR1 KGHDR and CDR2 SFDVKD. The V segment lost 3 bases and the J segment 0 bases; nucleotides outside the gene matches: 7. As DNA, the CDR3 is TGTGCCACCAGTGATGGGCTAGCGGAGTCCTCTGGGGCCAACGTCCTGACTTTC. This sequence encodes CATSDGLAESSGANVLTF.

This chain connects TRBV19 to TRBJ1-1; 7 nucleotides match TRBD1. V lost 6 bases to trimming and J lost 5 bases; unmatched junction nucleotides: 9. Germline values: CDR1 LNHDA, CDR2 SQIVND (reference sequence). The CDR3 contains 14 residues. Here the CDR3 DNA reads TGTGCCAGTAGACGGACAGGTTTAGGGACTGAAGCTTTCTTT. It yields the protein CASRRTGLGTEAFF.

This chain links TRBV12-3 or TRBV12-4 with TRBJ2-7; D is undetermined. The V end was cut by 6 bases, the J end by 2 bases, with 8 bases between. The length of the CDR3 is 12 residues. The CDR3, as DNA: TGTGCCAGCAGCCTGACAACCTACGAGCAGTACTTC. Amino acids: CASSLTTYEQYF.

As for this clone: The identical CDR3 is also encoded by other nucleotide sequences in the sample. This sequence joins TRBV11-2 and TRBJ2-7; 10 bases line up with TRBD2. The germline gives CDR1 SGHAT, CDR2 FQNNGV. The CDR3 extends over 16 amino acids. The J segment lost 3 bases and the V segment lost 0 bases, leaving 5 bases of the junction unmatched. The DNA for the CDR3 is TGTGCCAGCAGCTTAGAGGTGCTAGCGGGAGTCTACGAGCAGTACTTC. This gives the protein CASSLEVLAGVYEQYF.

This rearrangement joins TRBV4-3 to TRBJ2-5, with TRBD2 as a possible D gene (6 bases). CDR1 and CDR2 from the germline V gene are LGHNA and YSLEER. V lost 1 base and J 3 bases, leaving 18 bases between the germline ends. CDR3 length equals 17 residues. The CDR3 nucleotides read TGCGCCAGCAGCCAAGGCCCCTGGGAGGCTTCTAAAGAGACCCAGTACTTC. It is translated as CASSQGPWEASKETQYF.

V is TRBV30 and J is TRBJ1-2; D unclear. The CDR3 runs to 12 residues. The germline V and J ends were trimmed by 5 bases and 4 bases, with 11 bases remaining between them. Per germline, CDR1 GTSNPN and CDR2 SVGIG (reference sequence). The CDR3 DNA is TGTGCCTGGGGTAGGGAGTCCTATGGCTACACCTTC. Amino acids: CAWGRESYGYTF.

V gene TRBV5-1 combines with J gene TRBJ2-1; D is ambiguous. The CDR3 has 15 residues. V shed 3 bases and J shed 0 bases, with 10 bases lying between them. CDR1 and CDR2 from the germline V gene are SGHRS and YFSETQ. This CDR3 reads CASSSRVSSYNEQFF. The CDR3 coding sequence is TGCGCCAGCAGCTCTAGAGTGAGCTCCTACAATGAGCAGTTCTTC.

The chain employs TRBV29-1 and TRBJ1-4; no clear D. V lost 2 bases and J 5 bases, leaving 6 bases between the germline ends. The V gene's germline CDR1 is SQVTM and CDR2 ANQGSEA. The CDR3 spans 12 residues. CDR3 sequence: CSVETGNEKLFF. The CDR3, as DNA: TGCAGCGTTGAAACCGGGAATGAAAAACTGTTTTTT.

A single count supports this clone. The chain combines TRBV28 with TRBJ1-5, with D possibly matching TRBD1 (5 bases). CDR1 MDHEN and CDR2 SYDVKM come from the germline V gene. Trimming shortened V by 6 bases and J by 6 bases, and 21 bases separated the two germline ends. This CDR3 is built from 16 residues. DNA for the CDR3: TGTGCCAGCAGAGTCTCAGGGTCGGCAAATTCTCAGCCCCAGCATTTT. Protein: CASRVSGSANSQPQHF.

This CDR3 is CASSQTGKKNGYTF. The CDR3 DNA reads as TGTGCCAGCTCCCAGACAGGGAAAAAAAATGGCTACACCTTC. The chain has TRBV28 and TRBJ1-2, with TRBD1 matching 7 bases. V gave up 8 bases and J gave up 6 bases; unmatched junction bases: 12. Per the germline V gene, CDR1 is MDHEN and CDR2 is SYDVKM. The CDR3 sequence is 14 residues long.

This chain connects TRBV5-1 to TRBJ1-6; 10 bases match TRBD1. This CDR3 has 16 amino acids. Per germline, CDR1 SGHRS and CDR2 YFSETQ. The V and J ends lost 4 bases and 6 bases, in that order; junction bases with no gene match: 7. CDR3 in DNA: TGCGCCAGCAGCCTGGAGGGGACAGGGGTTAATTCACCCCTCCACTTT. Translation: CASSLEGTGVNSPLHF.

This clone was seen more than once but under ten times. This chain connects TRBV19 to TRBJ1-1; the match to TRBD1 covers 8 bases. V shed 0 bases and J 9 bases; nucleotides not matched to a gene: 6. The germline V gene encodes CDR1 LNHDA and CDR2 SQIVND (reference sequence). The CDR3 is made up of 14 amino acids. As DNA, the CDR3 is TGTGCCAGTAGTATAGATCCGCAGGGGGCCAAAGCTTTCTTT. This sequence encodes CASSIDPQGAKAFF.

The rearrangement links TRBV5-1 to TRBJ2-3; 9 bases are a match to TRBD1. The germline gives CDR1 SGHRS, CDR2 YFSETQ. The J segment lost 4 bases and the V segment lost 0 bases, leaving 6 bases of the junction unmatched. This CDR3 region has 16 residues. The CDR3 sequence: CASSLENRGQSDTQYF. Written as DNA, the CDR3 is TGCGCCAGCAGCTTGGAGAACAGGGGGCAATCAGATACGCAGTATTTT. The full variable domain, its missing parts supplied by reference TRBV5-1 and TRBJ2-3, is KAGVTQTPRYLIKTRGQQVTLSCSPISGHRSVSWYQQTPGQGLQFLFEYFSETQRNKGNFPGRFSGRQFSNSRSEMNVSTLELGDSALYLCASSLENRGQSDTQYFGPGTRLTVL.

V usage is TRBV29-1 and J usage is TRBJ2-7; D is ambiguous. Germline lookup yields CDR1 SQVTM and CDR2 ANQGSEA. Deletions cut 4 bases from V and 5 bases from J, with 18 bases between. CDR3 size: 14 residues. This CDR3 reads CSVGPQVGTDEQYF. The CDR3 nucleotides read TGCAGCGTTGGGCCCCAGGTAGGTACGGACGAGCAGTACTTC.

The chain recombines TRBV7-8 with TRBJ2-1; TRBD2 matches at 14 bases. Trimming took 4 bases from V and 8 from J; bases not matched to a gene: 4. The CDR3 runs to 15 residues. In germline, CDR1 is SGHVS, CDR2 FQNEAQ. This CDR3 reads CASSSGLAGVDEQFF. The DNA of the CDR3 is TGTGCCAGCAGCTCGGGACTAGCGGGGGTAGATGAGCAGTTCTTC. Based on the CDR3 plus reference TRBV7-8 and TRBJ2-1, the full variable domain is GAGVSQSPRYKVAKRGQDVALRCDPISGHVSLFWYQQALGQGPEFLTYFQNEAQLDKSGLPSDRFFAERPEGSVSTLKIQRTQQEDSAVYLCASSSGLAGVDEQFFGPGTRLTVL.

The rearrangement joins TRBV7-9 to TRBJ2-5; TRBD2 might be the D (5 bases). CDR3 length: 14 amino acids. Germline CDR1 reads SEHNR; CDR2 reads FQNEAQ (reference sequence). V lost 4 bases to trimming and J lost 1 base, with 10 bases between them. CDR3 region: CASSYSSLQETQYF. The CDR3 DNA reads TGTGCCAGCAGCTACTCTAGCCTCCAAGAGACCCAGTACTTC.